The sequence of this T cell receptor (beta chain) was determined in a study of beta chain features in type 1 diabetes (dated by TCRdb to the late 2010s). For context, the study as a whole: No differences in mean age, gender distribution, total cell number or subset yield were found between patients and healthy donors. A total of roughly 100 million sorted cells were examined across all samples, and RNA yield correlated strongly with the number of cells per subset. In the study, recently diagnosed type 1 diabetes patients and matched healthy donors were compared on the TCRB repertoires of their sorted circulating CD4+ T cell subsets. Regulatory and stem cell-like memory subsets were obtained from only 8 patients and about eight healthy donors, while naive and central memory subsets were obtained from all 30 or so donors.

What the work shows at the level of the full study, not this receptor alone: Only small numbers of individuals were included in the HLA sub-analyses, which left unresolved whether HLA type had any influence on TCRB rearrangement. Naive, central memory and regulatory TCRB repertoires appeared to be more similar among patients than among healthy donors. At VDJ recombination sites, patients with type 1 diabetes made fewer insertions and deleted more nucleotides, a pattern implying thymic rearrangement abnormalities. Type 1 diabetes patients showed a moderate but significant shortening of TCRB CDR3 length in all four CD4+ subsets. Because cDNA was sequenced instead of genomic DNA, activated cells with high expression could be over-represented, although the groups did not differ in activation or CD3 levels. Shorter templates might have been favored by PCR, but patient and control samples were amplified and corrected together, so both groups would have been affected equally by any skew.

Only a few counts were recorded for this clone. What antigen it recognizes has not been identified. No base-level quality is on record; no much larger clone is a single base apart. The entire isolated RNA was reverse transcribed using the High Capacity cDNA Reverse Transcription Kit, and thus expressed TCRB transcripts were sequenced. Naive, central memory and regulatory T cell samples underwent deep immunoSEQ sequencing, averaging about 3.57 million total reads per sample. Sorted cells were lysed in RLT buffer and RNA was extracted with DNase-treated RNeasy Micro or Mini kits, depending on cell number. To prevent cross-contamination, each cell subset was processed individually, whereas patient and healthy donor samples were processed jointly. The immunoSEQ multiplex PCR was used to amplify TCRB sequences from cDNA, generating 87-bp fragments that spanned the CDR3 region. Amplicons were sequenced on the Illumina HiSeq platform. The paper's processing steps were these. Synthetic template baselines were used to correct PCR bias computationally, reads within Hamming distance 2 were collapsed, and singletons that could not be merged were discarded. Reads were aligned to IMGT to assign V, D and J genes, CDR3 length, and insertions or deletions at six rearrangement sites. Within each subset, clonotype counts were normalized to sorted cell number, and only after that were true diversity and Gini coefficients computed with the tcR R package. The overlap coefficient, calculated on TCRB nucleotide sequences, was used to quantify repertoire sharing. As a proxy for the pre-selection repertoire, out-of-frame TCRB sequences from naive cells were analyzed. Imported from immuneACCESS, the table was reduced by TCRdb to in-frame sequences with V and J called. These copies leave out some clones; in studies compared against another copy, an unresolved V gene accounts for under half, and the cause of the remainder is not known. The V and J calls and clone size come from that table; D and trimming were worked out from the DNA. For this sample the table gives 850,000 to 900,000 clones, of which 15% to 20% were detected only once. The ten largest make up 0.02% to 0.025% of the sample.

From each donor, a single peripheral blood sample of roughly 0.11 L on average was drawn into heparinised tubes. A BD FACSAria II was used to sort naive, central memory, regulatory and stem cell-like memory CD4+ T cells with a panel that included CD45RO, CCR7, CD25, CD127, CD95 and CD27. A purity above 95% was achieved for all sorted populations. PBMCs were separated immediately by Lymphoprep density gradient centrifugation and were stained directly, without being cultured. To minimize batch effects, samples were stained and sorted in pairs, one healthy donor with one patient per experiment. There are 16 amino acids in the CDR3, from cysteine to phenylalanine inclusive. The retained sequence is limited to the CDR3, 48 bases, with the frame set at the first base. The germline V gene (reference sequence) supplies CDR1 MNHEY and CDR2 SMNVEV. Here V drops 6 bases and J drops 2 bases, and the junction holds 9 bases not matched to any gene.

Sequences were obtained from naive CD4+ T cells from blood. The cell subset or site label on this specimen signifies: true naive CD4+ T cells. The chain was built from TRBV27 and TRBJ2-7, with 11 middle bases fitting TRBD2. The receptor was isolated from a woman aged 18-29 years in good health. The CDR3 here reads CASRSSGRPSTYEQYF. The DNA sequence reads TGTGCCAGCAGATCTAGCGGGAGGCCCTCGACCTACGAGCAGTACTTC.